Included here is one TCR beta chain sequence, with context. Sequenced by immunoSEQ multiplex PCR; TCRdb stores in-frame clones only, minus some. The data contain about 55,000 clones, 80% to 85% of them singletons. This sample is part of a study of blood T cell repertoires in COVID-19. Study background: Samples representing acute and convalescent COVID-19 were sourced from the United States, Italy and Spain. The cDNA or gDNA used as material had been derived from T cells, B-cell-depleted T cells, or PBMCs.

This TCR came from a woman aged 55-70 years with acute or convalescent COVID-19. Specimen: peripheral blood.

The CDR3 is CAWSRDRVVHGYTF. The CDR3 nucleotides read TGTGCCTGGAGTCGGGACAGGGTAGTTCATGGCTACACCTTC. This chain joins TRBV30 and TRBJ1-2; 9 positions match TRBD1. Germline loops: CDR1 GTSNPN, CDR2 SVGIG (reference sequence). Trimming removed 2 bases from V and 6 bases from J; junction bases left unmatched: 7. This CDR3 spans 14 amino acids.